This T cell receptor (beta chain) was sequenced in a study of T cell responses to AZD1222 COVID-19 vaccine. V was pared by 4 bases and J by 15 bases, with 8 bases of the junction left unmatched. This CDR3 contains 12 residues. From germline, CDR1 is LGHDT and CDR2 YNNKEL (reference sequence). Here immunoSEQ multiplex PCR was the method, and the copy in TCRdb shows in-frame clones only, minus some. Of approximately 74,000 clones in the sample, more than 80% are singletons; the top ten hold about 2.4%. The rearrangement links TRBV3-1 (or the pseudogene TRBV3-2) to TRBJ2-1; TRBD2 aligns across 8 bases. Sequenced material: peripheral blood, taken on day 0 of AZD1222 vaccination. The receptor's source is an adult in good health. The CDR3 is CASSPQGLAPFF. The CDR3 coding sequence is TGTGCCAGCAGCCCCCAAGGACTAGCACCGTTCTTC.